Presented here are 30 T cell receptor beta chains from one specimen sequenced in a study of Ad26.COV2.S vaccination and SARS-CoV-2 variants. Clones were read by immunoSEQ multiplex PCR, and TCRdb kept only the in-frame ones, dropping some. The sample lists around 370,000 clones; 92% were seen once. The source was peripheral blood, collected after recovery from COVID-19. These receptors originate from a human donor who had recovered from COVID-19.

The gene calls are TRBV5-3 and TRBJ1-4; perhaps TRBD1 as D (6 bases). TRBV5-3 is recorded as an ORF, its role being uncertain. Trimming removed 2 bases from V and 0 bases from J, with 11 bases in between. There are 16 residues in the CDR3. The CDR3 sequence: CARSLQGSSTNEKLFF. The CDR3 coding sequence is TGTGCCAGAAGCTTACAGGGATCGTCAACTAATGAAAAACTGTTTTTT.

J is TRBJ2-1 and V is TRBV4-1; D gene ambiguous. The CDR3 spans 13 residues. Germline CDR1 is MGHRA and CDR2 is YSYEKL. V dropped 1 base and J dropped 7 bases, with 8 bases sitting between them. CDR3 loop: CASSQGAVNEQFF. The CDR3 region has the DNA TGCGCCAGCAGCCAAGGGGCAGTAAATGAGCAGTTCTTC.

The chain employs TRBV5-1 and TRBJ1-2, with a possible D match to TRBD1 (6 bases). The CDR3 totals 15 residues. Per the germline V gene, CDR1 is SGHRS and CDR2 is YFSETQ. Trimming stripped 2 bases from V and 6 bases from J, with 17 bases between. The CDR3 region has the DNA TGCGCCAGCAGCTTAGCGGGGGCAGTCTCCCATGGCTACACCTTC. Its translation is CASSLAGAVSHGYTF.

The chain's CDR3 is CASSEVRGPYEQYF. CDR3 bases: TGTGCCAGCAGTGAAGTGCGGGGCCCCTACGAGCAGTACTTC. The chain carries TRBV2 and TRBJ2-7, with D tentatively TRBD2 (6 bases). CDR1 is SNHLY, CDR2 FYNNEI, per germline. The CDR3 extends over 14 amino acids. V gave up 1 base and J gave up 2 bases, with 9 bases separating them.

V usage is TRBV19 and J usage is TRBJ1-2; 9 bases line up with TRBD1. V dropped 0 bases and J dropped 6; count of bases not matched to a gene: 8. The CDR3 extends over 16 amino acids. Germline CDR1 is LNHDA and CDR2 is SQIVND (reference sequence). The CDR3 DNA reads as TGTGCCAGTAGTATAGAGTCCCGACAGGGGGGCGATGGCTACACCTTC. Its translation: CASSIESRQGGDGYTF.

The chain uses TRBV11-3 and TRBJ2-3, with TRBD1 identical over 7 bases. There are 16 residues in the CDR3. The germline V gene has CDR1 SGHNT and CDR2 YENEEA. Trimming cost V 0 bases and J 2 bases; bases outside gene matches: 5. DNA for the CDR3: TGTGCCAGCAGCTTAGATAGGGGACAGCACACAGATACGCAGTATTTT. Its translation: CASSLDRGQHTDTQYF.

This clone was observed a single time. The V and J genes are TRBV2 and TRBJ1-1; 7 bases map to TRBD1. The trim removed 5 bases at V and 4 bases at J, leaving 7 bases unmatched. There are 14 residues in the CDR3. Germline V gives CDR1 SNHLY, CDR2 FYNNEI. The CDR3 DNA is TGTGCCAGCAGTCGACAAGGGGGCCCCACTGAAGCTTTCTTT. Translating gives CASSRQGGPTEAFF. Complete variable domain (other parts from reference TRBV2 and TRBJ1-1): EPEVTQTPSHQVTQMGQEVILRCVPISNHLYFYWYRQILGQKVEFLVSFYNNEISEKSEIFDDQFSVERPDGSNFTLKIRSTKLEDSAMYFCASSRQGGPTEAFFGQGTRLTVV.

This clone was seen a single time. V gene TRBV11-2 combines with J gene TRBJ1-2; D is unresolved. Trimming left V 5 bases short and J 7 bases short, with 20 bases between. The CDR3 spans 15 residues. Germline-derived CDR1 and CDR2 are SGHAT and FQNNGV. CDR3 sequence reads: CASSPSRVGVGGYTF. For the CDR3, the DNA is TGTGCCAGCAGCCCATCCCGGGTGGGAGTTGGTGGCTACACCTTC.

The V call is TRBV6-5, the J call TRBJ2-1; 8 nucleotides align to TRBD1. With V trimmed by 4 bases and J by 7 bases, 12 bases remained unmatched. Germline CDR1 MNHEY, CDR2 SVGAGI. The CDR3 contains 16 residues. The CDR3 spells CASSFDSGGRGNEQFF. DNA for the CDR3: TGTGCCAGCAGTTTCGACTCAGGGGGCCGAGGAAATGAGCAGTTCTTC.

V is TRBV12-5 and J is TRBJ2-5; maybe TRBD1 (8 bases). CDR3 size: 15 residues. Trimming left V 5 bases short and J 3 bases short, with 16 bases between. Germline CDR1 reads LGHNT; CDR2 reads FRNRAP. CDR3 sequence reads: CASGPYRGREETQYF. The CDR3 nucleotides read TGTGCTAGTGGTCCGTACAGGGGGAGGGAAGAGACCCAGTACTTC. The full variable domain, rest sourced from reference TRBV12-5 and TRBJ2-5, is DARVTQTPRHKVTEMGQEVTMRCQPILGHNTVFWYRQTMMQGLELLAYFRNRAPLDDSGMPKDRFSAEMPDATLATLKIQPSEPRDSAVYFCASGPYRGREETQYFGPGTRLLVL.

This chain joins TRBV6-2 or TRBV6-3 and TRBJ2-1; the D gene could be TRBD1 or TRBD2 (6 bases each). The CDR3 totals 15 residues. Per germline, CDR1 MNHEY and CDR2 SVGEGT. Between the trimmed V and J ends, which lost 0 bases and 4 bases, there was a span of 10 bases. CDR3 amino acids: CASSYSTGLYNEQFF. The CDR3 coding sequence is TGTGCCAGCAGTTACTCGACAGGACTATACAATGAGCAGTTCTTC.

The chain joins TRBV10-3 to TRBJ1-1; D ambiguous. Germline V gene sequence: CDR1 ENHRY, CDR2 SYGVKD. V gave up 4 bases and J gave up 4 bases, with 10 bases separating them. The CDR3 is made up of 13 amino acids. The CDR3 nucleotides are TGTGCCATCAGTGTGAAGGGCAGCACTGAAGCTTTCTTT. It specifies CAISVKGSTEAFF.

J is TRBJ1-3 and V is TRBV11-2; perhaps TRBD1 as D (6 bases). V was shortened by 10 bases and J by 0 bases, with 13 bases between the two germline ends. Germline CDR1 is SGHAT and CDR2 is FQNNGV. CDR3 size: 14 residues. The CDR3 DNA reads as TGTGCCATCTCTCAGGGGACCTCTGGAAACACCATATATTTT. This translates into CAISQGTSGNTIYF.

V usage is TRBV14 and J usage is TRBJ2-5; 12 bases match TRBD2. Germline values: CDR1 SGHDN, CDR2 FVKESK. The CDR3 consists of 16 residues. Trimming at V came to 3 bases and at J to 0 bases, leaving 2 bases not matched to a gene. CDR3 in DNA: TGTGCCAGCAGCCACGGACTAGCGGGGAACCAAGAGACCCAGTACTTC. As protein: CASSHGLAGNQETQYF.

This rearrangement joins TRBV11-3 to TRBJ2-1; 12 bases map to TRBD2. The length of the CDR3 is 17 residues. CDR1 is SGHNT and CDR2 is YENEEA in the germline V gene. Unmatched junction bases numbered 5, after V lost 3 bases and J lost 2 bases. This CDR3 reads CASSLSTSGGPYNEQFF. As DNA, the CDR3 is TGTGCCAGCAGCTTGTCTACTAGCGGGGGGCCCTACAATGAGCAGTTCTTC.

This rearrangement joins TRBV27 to TRBJ2-7; 8 positions match TRBD1. This CDR3 has 12 amino acids. Germline V gene data show CDR1 as MNHEY and CDR2 as SMNVEV (reference sequence). V gave up 6 bases and J gave up 5 bases; unmatched junction bases: 3. This CDR3 is CASRNRGNEQYF. CDR3 nucleotide sequence: TGTGCCAGCAGGAACAGGGGGAACGAGCAGTACTTC.

The DNA of the CDR3 is TGTGCCAGCATACAAAGGACAGGGATTAACATTCAGTACTTC. It encodes CASIQRTGINIQYF. The rearrangement links TRBV2 to TRBJ2-4; 8 bases map to TRBD1. Germline CDR1 SNHLY, CDR2 FYNNEI. CDR3 size: 14 residues. V gave up 7 bases and J gave up 7 bases; unmatched junction bases: 9.

The chain joins TRBV9 to TRBJ2-7; TRBD1 matches at 8 bases. The CDR3 is 14 residues long. J gave up 2 bases and V 0 bases, and 1 base lay outside the gene matches. Germline CDR1 and CDR2: SGDLS and YYNGEE. CDR3 loop: CASSVGTGTYEQYF. As DNA, the CDR3 is TGTGCCAGCAGCGTAGGGACAGGGACCTACGAGCAGTACTTC.

This CDR3 is CASSLIVQPQHF. CDR3 nucleotides: TGTGCCAGCAGTTTAATCGTTCAGCCCCAGCATTTT. This sequence joins TRBV12-3 or TRBV12-4 and TRBJ1-5; D remains unclear. This CDR3 contains 12 residues. V lost 2 bases to trimming and J lost 6 bases, with 5 bases between them.

This clone was recorded once. V is TRBV19 and J is TRBJ1-3; 7 nucleotides line up with TRBD1. Trimming removed 10 bases from V and 4 bases from J; junction bases left unmatched: 13. Germline-derived CDR1 and CDR2 are LNHDA and SQIVND (reference sequence). CDR3 length: 15 amino acids. The chain's CDR3 is CATRGLQGLGNTIYF. In DNA, the CDR3 is TGTGCCACCAGGGGACTACAGGGGCTCGGAAACACCATATATTTT.

This clone occurred once. The DNA for the CDR3 is TGTGCCACCTCGTACAGGGACTTTGGAAACACCATATATTTT. Amino acids: CATSYRDFGNTIYF. The gene calls are TRBV19 and TRBJ1-3; D possibly corresponds to TRBD1 (6 bases). The ends were cut back, 10 bases at V and 3 bases at J, with 16 bases in the middle. The CDR3 is made up of 14 amino acids. Germline-derived CDR1 and CDR2 are LNHDA and SQIVND (reference sequence).

This clone was detected once. The chain combines TRBV27 with TRBJ1-2; D not certain. V was clipped by 0 bases and J by 6 bases, with 14 bases between them. CDR1 is MNHEY, CDR2 SMNVEV, per germline (reference sequence). The CDR3 has 15 amino acids. CDR3 protein: CASSLSISDSHGYTF. The CDR3 DNA follows: TGTGCCAGCAGTTTATCGATCTCAGATTCTCATGGCTACACCTTC.

The chain employs TRBV3-1 (or the pseudogene TRBV3-2) and TRBJ1-2; tentatively, D is TRBD1 (5 bases). The V gene lost 4 bases and the J gene lost 1 base, with 16 bases spanning the gap. CDR1 and CDR2 (germline): LGHDT, YNNKEL (reference sequence). The CDR3 runs to 16 residues. This CDR3 reads CASSRAGGGSNYGYTF. The CDR3 region has the DNA TGTGCCAGCAGCCGGGCCGGCGGGGGGAGTAACTATGGCTACACCTTC.

V is TRBV25-1 and J is TRBJ2-2; 10 nucleotides match TRBD1. CDR3 length equals 16 residues. The ends lost 4 bases at V and 4 bases at J; junction bases unmatched: 6. Germline V gives CDR1 MGHDK, CDR2 SYGVNS. The CDR3 coding sequence is TGTGCCAGCAGTGTCGGGACAGGGGAAGGCACCGGGGAGCTGTTTTTT. Protein sequence: CASSVGTGEGTGELFF.

The gene calls are TRBV7-9 and TRBJ1-2; 10 nucleotides align to TRBD1. CDR3 length: 15 residues. The germline gives CDR1 SEHNR, CDR2 FQNEAQ (reference sequence). V dropped 1 base and J dropped 6; count of bases not matched to a gene: 5. CDR3 in amino acids: CASSLGTTGGDGYTF. The CDR3, as DNA: TGTGCCAGCAGCTTAGGTACGACAGGGGGCGATGGCTACACCTTC.

This chain joins TRBV5-5 and TRBJ1-1, with TRBD1 as a possible D gene (6 bases). CDR1 is SGHKS, CDR2 YYEKEE, per germline (reference sequence). The CDR3 length is 14 residues. With 0 bases removed from V and 0 bases from J, the gap between germline ends came to 6 bases. The chain's CDR3 is CASSLGGLNTEAFF. CDR3 nucleotides: TGTGCCAGCAGCTTGGGGGGGCTGAACACTGAAGCTTTCTTT. The full variable domain, completed using reference TRBV5-5 and TRBJ1-1, is DAGVTQSPTHLIKTRGQQVTLRCSPISGHKSVSWYQQVLGQGPQFIFQYYEKEERGRGNFPDRFSARQFPNYSSELNVNALLLGDSALYLCASSLGGLNTEAFFGQGTRLTVV.

Here the CDR3 reads CASSQEEITVNEKLFF. CDR3 coding DNA: TGCGCCAGCAGCCAAGAAGAGATCACCGTCAATGAAAAACTGTTTTTT. V is TRBV4-3 and J is TRBJ1-4; D ambiguous. The CDR3 length is 16 residues. Germline assignment: CDR1 LGHNA and CDR2 YSLEER. Trimming removed 0 bases at V and 5 bases at J, with 13 bases between.

V usage is TRBV7-9 and J usage is TRBJ1-2; D is undetermined. The V end lost 5 bases, the J end lost 8 bases, and 15 bases lay between the germline ends. Germline V gene sequence: CDR1 SEHNR, CDR2 FQNEAQ (reference sequence). The CDR3 contains 13 residues. CDR3 amino acids: CASSPQLRDGYTF. The CDR3 bases are TGTGCCAGCAGCCCCCAGCTAAGAGACGGCTACACCTTC.

The gene calls are TRBV10-3 and TRBJ1-2; no definite D call. Trimming cost V 10 bases and J 4 bases, with 19 bases left between them. The germline V gene has CDR1 ENHRY and CDR2 SYGVKD. The CDR3 contains 14 residues. CDR3 DNA sequence: TGTGCCACCACCTGGACTGAAGCCAGCTATGGCTACACCTTC. Translated: CATTWTEASYGYTF.

This chain uses TRBV19 with TRBJ1-1; D is undetermined. Looked up from germline, CDR1 is LNHDA and CDR2 is SQIVND (reference sequence). The V gene lost 7 bases and the J gene lost 5 bases, with 17 bases spanning the gap. There are 14 residues in the CDR3. The chain's CDR3 is CASTALRGGTEAFF. The CDR3 nucleotides read TGTGCCAGTACCGCCCTTCGAGGTGGGACTGAAGCTTTCTTT.